This T cell receptor beta chain was retrieved from a study of blood T cells in healthy people across ages. Whole-study results and caveats: Per million T cells, the diversity of TCR beta decreased roughly linearly as age advanced.

Using a J-beta primer mix together with a sample-barcoded 5' primer, a second PCR was run for about 6 to 12 cycles. TCRdb independently ran MiXCR on the 5' RACE reads; one entry per CDR3 protein. The data contain around 800,000 distinct CDR3 sequences, 20% to 30% of them seen just once; the ten biggest clones take up approximately 2.9%. V lost 1 base to trimming and J lost 0 bases, with 7 bases between them. The germline V gene has CDR1 MGHRA and CDR2 YSYEKL. This CDR3 comprises 15 residues. Points on this clonotype: Its antigen remains unidentified.

Isolation recovered at least 6.5 million PBMCs from every sample. Separately, the same data were catalogued under a study of T cells of mothers and their children. In that study: Per mother, over 9.5 million TCR beta CDR3 reads were obtained; per child, 2.5 million to 3.5 million.

This sequence originates from a boy younger than 18 in good health. The rearrangement joins TRBV4-1 to TRBJ2-4; D not certain. The specimen sequenced was blood. This CDR3 is CASSQVALAKNIQYF. In DNA form, the CDR3 reads TGCGCCAGCAGCCAAGTAGCCCTAGCCAAAAACATTCAGTACTTC.